The source of this T cell receptor beta chain is a study of CD8 T cells in ankylosing spondylitis. Study-level findings and limits: It appeared that ankylosing spondylitis blood was characterized by a TCR beta motif of several highly homologous variants. Reports say disease-linked clones showed up significantly more in matched ankylosing spondylitis synovial fluid.

As regards this clonotype: Its antigen is currently unknown.

TCRdb processed the 5' RACE reads anew with MiXCR; each CDR3 protein has one entry. The sample consists of under 450,000 distinct CDR3 sequences, roughly 20% of them appearing once. CDR3 length: 15 residues. V lost 5 bases to trimming and J lost 6 bases; unmatched junction nucleotides: 9. The germline V gene has CDR1 SGHVS and CDR2 FQNEAQ. This clonotype was obtained from a male donor with ankylosing spondylitis or in good health (not recorded which). J is TRBJ2-3 and V is TRBV7-8; 9 bases line up with TRBD1. Material for sequencing was blood, either unsorted or a sorted T cell fraction (not recorded which). The CDR3 is CASSPPDRGADTQYF. Here the CDR3 DNA reads TGTGCCAGCAGCCCACCGGACAGGGGAGCGGATACGCAGTATTTT.